These 21 T cell receptor beta chains originate from one sample sequenced in a study of OX40 agonist ivuxolimab in advanced cancers. Using immunoSEQ multiplex PCR, the repertoire was profiled, and TCRdb retains in-frame clones only, with some absent. The sample holds some 41,000 clones, 85% to 90% seen once. The source was CD4+ or CD8+ T cells sorted from blood, collected in a trial of the OX40 agonist ivuxolimab. These receptors came from an adult with an advanced solid tumor such as melanoma, head and neck, liver or kidney cancer.

The J gene is TRBJ2-2, the V gene TRBV28; no firm D call. CDR1 and CDR2 from the germline V gene are MDHEN and SYDVKM. The CDR3 has 14 amino acids. V gave up 5 bases and J gave up 0 bases, with 7 bases separating them. The CDR3 loop is CASSRVPNTGELFF. CDR3 nucleotides: TGTGCCAGCAGTCGGGTCCCGAACACCGGGGAGCTGTTTTTT.

This chain links TRBV6-9 with TRBJ1-1; 8 bases match TRBD1. The CDR3 totals 15 residues. J lost 5 bases, V lost 9 bases, and 14 bases had no gene match. Looked up from germline, CDR1 is MNHGY and CDR2 is SVAAGI. The DNA of the CDR3 is TGTGCCAGACGAGAACAAGGACAGGGCTTAACTGAAGCTTTCTTT. The encoded protein is CARREQGQGLTEAFF.

In this sample, this clone turned up once. The V call is TRBV28, the J call TRBJ2-4; TRBD2 matches 7 bases. Germline CDR1 reads MDHEN; CDR2 reads SYDVKM. The V segment lost 2 bases and the J segment 1 base; nucleotides outside the gene matches: 5. The CDR3 loop spans 16 amino acids. CDR3 DNA sequence: TGTGCCAGCAGTTTAATGGGGGGGATCGCCAAAAACATTCAGTACTTC. Amino acids: CASSLMGGIAKNIQYF. The full variable domain, with the rest looked up from reference TRBV28 and TRBJ2-4, is DVKVTQSSRYLVKRTGEKVFLECVQDMDHENMFWYRQDPGLGLRLIYFSYDVKMKEKGDIPEGYSVSREKKERFSLILESASTNQTSMYLCASSLMGGIAKNIQYFGAGTRLSVL.

The V gene is TRBV25-1, the J gene TRBJ1-1, with D uncertain. The V end was cut by 5 bases, the J end by 5 bases, with 9 bases between. The V gene's germline CDR1 is MGHDK and CDR2 SYGVNS. The CDR3 runs 12 residues. The CDR3 DNA sequence: TGTGCCAGCAGTAGAAGTCGAACTGAAGCTTTCTTT. Translated, it gives CASSRSRTEAFF.

This sequence joins TRBV4-1 and TRBJ1-1, with D uncertain. V was trimmed by 0 bases and J by 7 bases, leaving 9 bases between them. The CDR3 is 13 residues long. Per germline, CDR1 MGHRA and CDR2 YSYEKL. CDR3 in amino acids: CASSQDPLNEAFF. CDR3 nucleotide sequence: TGCGCCAGCAGCCAAGACCCGCTGAATGAAGCTTTCTTT.

J is TRBJ2-7 and V is TRBV28, with unresolved D. The CDR3 spans 14 residues. Germline CDR1 reads MDHEN; CDR2 reads SYDVKM. Trimming removed 8 bases from V and 2 bases from J, with 16 bases in between. As DNA, the CDR3 is TGTGCCAGCTCCCCGGCAGTTTTACCCTACGAGCAGTACTTC. It codes for CASSPAVLPYEQYF.

The V gene is TRBV7-9, the J gene TRBJ1-1; no clear D. V lost 5 bases, J lost 5 bases, and 12 bases lay in between. Per the germline V gene, CDR1 is SEHNR and CDR2 is FQNEAQ (reference sequence). The CDR3 covers 13 residues. The CDR3 DNA follows: TGTGCCAGCAGCCCGCCCGGAGGTACTGAAGCTTTCTTT. As protein: CASSPPGGTEAFF.

The chain couples TRBV28 to TRBJ1-1; no reliable D call. Per germline, CDR1 MDHEN and CDR2 SYDVKM. Trimming took off 6 bases at V and 1 base at J, with 3 bases between the two ends. CDR3 size: 11 residues. CDR3 DNA: TGTGCCAGCAGCTCGAACACTGAAGCTTTCTTT. Translating it yields CASSSNTEAFF.

This clone occurred once. The V gene is TRBV29-1, the J gene TRBJ2-5; D is possibly TRBD1 (6 bases). There are 12 residues in the CDR3. Trimming stripped 6 bases from V and 2 bases from J, with 10 bases between. Germline CDR1 and CDR2: SQVTM and ANQGSEA. Here the CDR3 reads CSVMQGQETQYF. The DNA of the CDR3 is TGCAGCGTAATGCAGGGGCAAGAGACCCAGTACTTC.

The chain uses TRBV5-1 and TRBJ2-1, with 11 bases matching TRBD2. Germline V gives CDR1 SGHRS, CDR2 YFSETQ. The CDR3 is 15 amino acids. V was pared by 5 bases and J by 8 bases, with 9 bases of the junction left unmatched. The CDR3 region has the DNA TGCGCCAGCAGTCTGGCGACTAGCGGGACCTATGAGCAGTTCTTC. Protein: CASSLATSGTYEQFF. Together with reference TRBV5-1 and TRBJ2-1, the CDR3 gives the full variable domain: KAGVTQTPRYLIKTRGQQVTLSCSPISGHRSVSWYQQTPGQGLQFLFEYFSETQRNKGNFPGRFSGRQFSNSRSEMNVSTLELGDSALYLCASSLATSGTYEQFFGPGTRLTVL.

This chain joins TRBV30 and TRBJ2-1, with 9 nucleotides matching TRBD2. CDR1 and CDR2 from the germline V gene are GTSNPN and SVGIG (reference sequence). The CDR3 extends over 15 amino acids. Trimming removed 0 bases from V and 6 bases from J; junction bases left unmatched: 6. The DNA of the CDR3 is TGTGCCTGGAGTGTGACGCGGGAGGGCCGCAATGAGCAGTTCTTC. Translated: CAWSVTREGRNEQFF. Full variable domain (remainder filled in from reference TRBV30 and TRBJ2-1): SQTIHQWPATLVQPVGSPLSLECTVEGTSNPNLYWYRQAAGRGLQLLFYSVGIGQISSEVPQNLSASRPQDRQFILSSKKLLLSDSGFYLCAWSVTREGRNEQFFGPGTRLTVL.

This chain uses TRBV27 with TRBJ1-1, with D unclear. The germline V gene encodes CDR1 MNHEY and CDR2 SMNVEV (reference sequence). V gave up 5 bases and J gave up 1 base, with 11 bases separating them. The CDR3 spans 14 residues. Written as DNA, the CDR3 is TGTGCCAGCAGTCCTCAGGAGGAGAACACTGAAGCTTTCTTT. This sequence encodes CASSPQEENTEAFF.

This rearrangement joins TRBV19 to TRBJ2-2; the D is unclear. Germline V CDR1 and CDR2: LNHDA, SQIVND (reference sequence). V lost 3 bases, J lost 3 bases, and 8 bases lay in between. The CDR3 covers 14 residues. The DNA of the CDR3 is TGTGCCAGTAGTATTAAACAGCACACCGGGGAGCTGTTTTTT. The encoded protein is CASSIKQHTGELFF.

This clone was observed once. The chain joins TRBV18 to TRBJ2-7; no clear D. Germline values: CDR1 KGHSH, CDR2 LQKENI. V lost 3 bases and J lost 3, with 3 bases in between. The CDR3 has 11 residues. CDR3 in DNA: TGTGCCAGCTCACCCGGCTACGAGCAGTACTTC. Residues: CASSPGYEQYF. The entire variable domain, with the rest obtained from reference TRBV18 and TRBJ2-7, is as follows: NAGVMQNPRHLVRRRGQEARLRCSPMKGHSHVYWYRQLPEEGLKFMVYLQKENIIDESGMPKERFSAEFPKEGPSILRIQQVVRGDSAAYFCASSPGYEQYFGPGTRLTVT.

The CDR3 DNA sequence: TGTGCCAGCAGCTTAAATAGCGGGATAAAGACCCAGTACTTC. Translating it yields CASSLNSGIKTQYF. The gene calls are TRBV7-2 and TRBJ2-5; 8 bases are shared with TRBD2. CDR1 and CDR2 (germline): SGHTA, FQGNSA. The CDR3 is 14 residues long. The V gene end was trimmed by 2 bases and the J gene end by 6 bases; junction bases not matched to a gene: 5.

With respect to this clone: At one boundary the junction diverges from the germline segment, which might be a read error. This rearrangement joins TRBV6-1 to TRBJ2-7, with D perhaps matching TRBD1 or TRBD2 (6 bases each). Per germline, CDR1 MNHNS and CDR2 SASEGT. This CDR3 has 14 amino acids. The chain's CDR3 is CASREGGLSYEQYF. Here the CDR3 DNA reads TGTGCCAGCAGAGAAGGGGGGCTCTCCTACGAGCAGTACTTC.

The DNA for the CDR3 is TGCGCCAGCAGCTCGGGACAGGGGACTTCTAACTATGGCTACACCTTC. Encoded protein: CASSSGQGTSNYGYTF. V gene TRBV5-1 combines with J gene TRBJ1-2; 10 bases line up with TRBD1. Looked up from germline, CDR1 is SGHRS and CDR2 is YFSETQ. The J segment lost 0 bases and the V segment lost 3 bases, leaving 5 bases of the junction unmatched. The CDR3 loop spans 16 amino acids.

The chain couples TRBV7-8 to TRBJ2-7; 9 nucleotides agree with TRBD2. Germline assignment: CDR1 SGHVS and CDR2 FQNEAQ. The CDR3 consists of 15 residues. Unmatched junction bases numbered 3, after V lost 0 bases and J lost 3 bases. CDR3 sequence: CASSLAASGNYEQYF. The CDR3 DNA sequence: TGTGCCAGCAGCTTAGCGGCTAGCGGGAACTACGAGCAGTACTTC.

V gene TRBV10-2 combines with J gene TRBJ2-2; possible D gene TRBD2, 6 bases. Germline-derived CDR1 and CDR2 are WSHSY and SAAADI. The CDR3 contains 14 residues. Trimming stripped 7 bases from V and 0 bases from J, with 9 bases between. Here the CDR3 DNA reads TGCGCCAGCATTGCGGGATCGAACACCGGGGAGCTGTTTTTT. It translates to CASIAGSNTGELFF.

The rearrangement joins TRBV30 to TRBJ2-5; 11 nucleotides align to TRBD2. Germline V gene data show CDR1 as GTSNPN and CDR2 as SVGIG (reference sequence). The V gene end was trimmed by 1 base and the J gene end by 7 bases; junction bases not matched to a gene: 8. The CDR3 runs 15 residues. CDR3 residues: CAWSGLAGRRGTQYF. In DNA, the CDR3 is TGTGCCTGGAGTGGACTAGCGGGACGTAGAGGGACCCAGTACTTC. The whole variable domain, filled in from reference TRBV30 and TRBJ2-5, reads SQTIHQWPATLVQPVGSPLSLECTVEGTSNPNLYWYRQAAGRGLQLLFYSVGIGQISSEVPQNLSASRPQDRQFILSSKKLLLSDSGFYLCAWSGLAGRRGTQYFGPGTRLLVL.

The chain joins TRBV5-5 to TRBJ1-3; no clear D gene. CDR1 and CDR2 (germline): SGHKS, YYEKEE (reference sequence). The V and J ends lost 1 base and 2 bases respectively, with 7 bases between them. This CDR3 contains 14 residues. Here the CDR3 DNA reads TGTGCCAGCAGCTTGAAGGGAACTGGAAACACCATATATTTT. Translation: CASSLKGTGNTIYF.